Listed here is a single TCR beta chain. This record belongs to a study of T cell responses to AZD1222 COVID-19 vaccine. Method: immunoSEQ multiplex PCR; TCRdb's copy keeps in-frame clones and lacks some. The sample gives roughly 51,000 clones, 80% to 90% of which show up once; 6.5% to 8.5% is in the top ten. The CDR3 covers 18 residues. Germline CDR1 SEHNR, CDR2 FQNEAQ (reference sequence). Trimming left V 3 bases short and J 5 bases short, with 26 bases between. The material was peripheral blood, obtained 28 days after the second AZD1222 dose. This chain uses TRBV7-9 with TRBJ2-7; D remains ambiguous. This sequence originates from an adult who received the AZD1222 COVID-19 vaccine. This chain's CDR3 is CASSLNDTRPIRLNEQYF. The CDR3 region has the DNA TGTGCCAGCAGCTTGAATGATACTCGGCCCATCCGTCTGAACGAGCAGTACTTC.